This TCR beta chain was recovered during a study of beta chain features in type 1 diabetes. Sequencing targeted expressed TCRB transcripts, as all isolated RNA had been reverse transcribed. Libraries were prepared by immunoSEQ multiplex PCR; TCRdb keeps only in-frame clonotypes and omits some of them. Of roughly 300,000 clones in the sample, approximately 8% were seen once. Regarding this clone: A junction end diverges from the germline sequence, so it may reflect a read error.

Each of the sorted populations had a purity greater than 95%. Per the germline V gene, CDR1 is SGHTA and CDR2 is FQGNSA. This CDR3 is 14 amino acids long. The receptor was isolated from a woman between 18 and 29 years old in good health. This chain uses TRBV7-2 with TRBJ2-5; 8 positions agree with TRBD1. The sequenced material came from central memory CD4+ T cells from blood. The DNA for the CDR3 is TGCGCCAGCAGCCACCTGGACAGGGAAGAGACCCAGTACTTC. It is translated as CASSHLDREETQYF.